This TCR beta chain stems from a study of vaccination and CD4 T cells after COVID-19. This clonotype was seen more than once but under ten times. Its antigen remains unknown. Oncomine TCR Beta short-read sequencing was applied to DNA from cultured CD4+ T cells. TCRdb redid the calling of the PCR reads with MiXCR, one entry per CDR3 protein. The sample lists around 14,000 distinct CDR3 sequences, 51% occurring once. Treatment indicated: roughly ten-day PBMC culture with coronavirus spike peptide pools or control peptides (ViraFEST assay). Positive PCR dates ranged from March to December 2020; these dates predated US Alpha, Beta and Delta variants. The sequence was collected from a human donor who had recovered from COVID-19. Specimen: CD4+ T cells from blood, cultured in vitro.

DNA of the CDR3: TGTGCCAGTAGTGGAGCGACAGTGAACACCGGGGAGCTGTTTTTT. As protein: CASSGATVNTGELFF. The rearrangement joins TRBV19 to TRBJ2-2; D may be TRBD1 (5 bases). Germline CDR1 is LNHDA and CDR2 is SQIVND (reference sequence). Trimming shortened V by 5 bases and J by 1 base, and 11 bases separated the two germline ends. This CDR3 is 15 amino acids long.